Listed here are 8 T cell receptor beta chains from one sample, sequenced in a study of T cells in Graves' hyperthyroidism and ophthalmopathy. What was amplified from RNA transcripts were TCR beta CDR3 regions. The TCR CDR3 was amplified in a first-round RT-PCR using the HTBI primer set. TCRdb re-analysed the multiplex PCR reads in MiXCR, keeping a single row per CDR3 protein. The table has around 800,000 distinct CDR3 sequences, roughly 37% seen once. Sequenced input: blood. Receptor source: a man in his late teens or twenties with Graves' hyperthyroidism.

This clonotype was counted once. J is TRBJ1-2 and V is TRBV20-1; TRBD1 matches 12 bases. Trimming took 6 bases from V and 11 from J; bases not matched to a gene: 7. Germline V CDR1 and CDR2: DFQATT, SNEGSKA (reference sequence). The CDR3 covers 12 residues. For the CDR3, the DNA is TGCAGTGCCAAGGGACAGGGGGCCCGTTACACCTTC. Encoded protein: CSAKGQGARYTF.

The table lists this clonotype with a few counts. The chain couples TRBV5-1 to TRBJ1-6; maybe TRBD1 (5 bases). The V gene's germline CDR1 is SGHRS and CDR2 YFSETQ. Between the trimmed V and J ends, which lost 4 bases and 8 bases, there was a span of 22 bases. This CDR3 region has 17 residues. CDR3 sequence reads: CASSLSQGGPGDSPLHF. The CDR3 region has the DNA TGCGCCAGCAGCCTAAGTCAGGGTGGACCTGGGGATTCACCCCTCCACTTT.

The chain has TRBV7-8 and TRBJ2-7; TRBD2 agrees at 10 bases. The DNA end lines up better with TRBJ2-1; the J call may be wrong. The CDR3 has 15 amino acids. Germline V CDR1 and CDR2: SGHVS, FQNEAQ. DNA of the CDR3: TGTGCCAGCAGCTGGCTAAGCGGGAGGGACGTTGAGCAGTTCTTC. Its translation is CASSWLSGRDVEQFF.

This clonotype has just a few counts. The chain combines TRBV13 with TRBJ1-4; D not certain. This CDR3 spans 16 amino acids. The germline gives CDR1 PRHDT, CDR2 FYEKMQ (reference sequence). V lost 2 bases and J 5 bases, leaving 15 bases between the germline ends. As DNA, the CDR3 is TGTGCCAGCAGCTTAAGCTTCGAAGGGCTAAATGAAAAACTGTTTTTT. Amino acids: CASSLSFEGLNEKLFF.

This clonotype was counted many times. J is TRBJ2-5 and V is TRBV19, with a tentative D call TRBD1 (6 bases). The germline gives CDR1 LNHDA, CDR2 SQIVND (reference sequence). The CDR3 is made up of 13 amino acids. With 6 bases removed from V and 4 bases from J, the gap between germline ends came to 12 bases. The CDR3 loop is CASRAPGVETQYF. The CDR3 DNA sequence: TGTGCCAGTAGGGCTCCAGGGGTAGAGACCCAGTACTTC.

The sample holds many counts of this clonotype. CDR3: CSATTGTRRGQPQHF. DNA for the CDR3: TGCAGTGCCACCACAGGGACAAGGCGGGGTCAGCCCCAGCATTTT. The rearrangement links TRBV20-1 to TRBJ1-5, with D possibly being TRBD1 (6 bases). Looked up from germline, CDR1 is DFQATT and CDR2 is SNEGSKA (reference sequence). The CDR3 length is 15 residues. V was shortened by 6 bases and J by 6 bases, with 21 bases between the two germline ends.

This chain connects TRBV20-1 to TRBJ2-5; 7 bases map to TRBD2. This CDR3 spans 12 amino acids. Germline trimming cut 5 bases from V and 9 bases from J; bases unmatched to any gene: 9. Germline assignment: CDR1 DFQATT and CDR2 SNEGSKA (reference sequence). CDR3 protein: CSADLARGAQYF. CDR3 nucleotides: TGCAGTGCTGACCTAGCCCGGGGGGCCCAGTACTTC.

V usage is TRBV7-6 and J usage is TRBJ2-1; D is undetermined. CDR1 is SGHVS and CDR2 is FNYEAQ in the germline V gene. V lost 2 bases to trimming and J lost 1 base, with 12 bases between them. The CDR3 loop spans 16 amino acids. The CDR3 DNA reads TGTGCCAGCAGCTTATTGGTGGATAGTTCCTACAATGAGCAGTTCTTC. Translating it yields CASSLLVDSSYNEQFF.